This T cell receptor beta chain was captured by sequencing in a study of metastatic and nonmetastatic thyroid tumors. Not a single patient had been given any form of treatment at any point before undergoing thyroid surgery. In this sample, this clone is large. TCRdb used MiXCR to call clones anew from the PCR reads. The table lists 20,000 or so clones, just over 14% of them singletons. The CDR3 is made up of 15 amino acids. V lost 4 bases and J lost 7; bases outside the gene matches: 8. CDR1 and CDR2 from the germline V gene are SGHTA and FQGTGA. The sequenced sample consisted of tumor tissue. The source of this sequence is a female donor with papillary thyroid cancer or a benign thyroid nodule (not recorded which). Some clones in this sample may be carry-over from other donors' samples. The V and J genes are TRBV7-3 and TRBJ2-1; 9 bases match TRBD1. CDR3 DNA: TGTGCCAGCAGCTCCCGACAGGGGGTTGAAAATGAGCAGTTCTTC. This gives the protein CASSSRQGVENEQFF. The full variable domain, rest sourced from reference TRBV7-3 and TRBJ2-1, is GAGVSQTPSNKVTEKGKYVELRCDPISGHTALYWYRQSLGQGPEFLIYFQGTGAADDSGLPNDRFFAVRPEGSVSTLKIQRTERGDSAVYLCASSSRQGVENEQFFGPGTRLTVL.